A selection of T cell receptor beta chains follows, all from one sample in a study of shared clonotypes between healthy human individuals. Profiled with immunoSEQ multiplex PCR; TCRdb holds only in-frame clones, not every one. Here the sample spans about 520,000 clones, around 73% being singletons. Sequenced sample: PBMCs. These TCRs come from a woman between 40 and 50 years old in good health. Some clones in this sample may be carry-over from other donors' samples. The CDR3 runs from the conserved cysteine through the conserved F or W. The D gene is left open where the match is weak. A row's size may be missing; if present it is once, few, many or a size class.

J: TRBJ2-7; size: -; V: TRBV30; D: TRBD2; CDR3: CAWRGLAGESSYEQYF; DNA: TGTGCCTGGAGAGGGCTAGCGGGCGAAAGCTCCTACGAGCAGTACTTC
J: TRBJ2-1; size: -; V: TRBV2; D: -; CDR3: CASLGNGASEQFF; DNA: TGTGCCAGTCTTGGCAACGGCGCGTCGGAGCAGTTCTTC
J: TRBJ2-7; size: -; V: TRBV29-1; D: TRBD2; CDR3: CSVVPAGYEQYF; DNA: TGCAGCGTTGTACCAGCGGGGTACGAGCAGTACTTC
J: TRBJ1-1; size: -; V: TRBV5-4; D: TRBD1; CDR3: CASSIGGPEAFF; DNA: TGTGCCAGCAGCATAGGGGGCCCTGAAGCTTTCTTT
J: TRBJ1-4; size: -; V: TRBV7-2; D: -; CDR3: CASSLFTDNNKLFF; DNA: TGTGCCAGCAGCTTATTTACGGACAACAACAAACTGTTTTTT
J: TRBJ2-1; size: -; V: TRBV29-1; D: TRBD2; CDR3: CSVEDRASGRSEQFF; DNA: TGCAGCGTTGAAGATAGGGCTAGCGGGAGAAGTGAGCAGTTCTTC
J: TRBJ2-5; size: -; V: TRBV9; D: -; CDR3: CASSVGLDETQYF; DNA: TGTGCCAGCAGCGTAGGGCTAGATGAGACCCAGTACTTC
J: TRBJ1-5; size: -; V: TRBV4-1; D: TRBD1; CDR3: CASSQEVRGGIQPQHF; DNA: TGCGCCAGCAGCCAAGAAGTACGAGGGGGCATTCAGCCCCAGCATTTT
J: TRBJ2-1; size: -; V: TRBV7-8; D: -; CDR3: CASSPGSGNEQFF; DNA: TGTGCCAGCAGCCCAGGGTCCGGCAATGAGCAGTTCTTC
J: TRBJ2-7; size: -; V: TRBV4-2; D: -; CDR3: CASSQVRVSEQYF; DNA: TGTGCCAGCAGCCAAGTTAGGGTCAGCGAGCAGTACTTC
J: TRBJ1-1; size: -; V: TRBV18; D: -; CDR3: CASSAGLDTEAFF; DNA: TGTGCCAGCTCAGCCGGACTAGACACTGAAGCTTTCTTT
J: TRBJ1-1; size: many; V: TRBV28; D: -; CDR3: CTTELNTEAFF; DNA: TGTACGACAGAATTGAACACTGAAGCTTTCTTT
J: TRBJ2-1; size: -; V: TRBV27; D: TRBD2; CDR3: CASSAIAGGRYNEQFF; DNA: TGTGCCAGCAGTGCCATAGCGGGAGGGAGGTACAATGAGCAGTTCTTC
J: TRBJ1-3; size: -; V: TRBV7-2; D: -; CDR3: CASSPWTTVSGNTIYF; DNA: TGTGCCAGCAGCCCGTGGACCACCGTCTCTGGAAACACCATATATTTT
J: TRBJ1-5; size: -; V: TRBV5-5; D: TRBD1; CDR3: CASSLVGQAARTNQPQHF; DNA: TGTGCCAGCAGCTTGGTCGGACAGGCAGCAAGGACCAATCAGCCCCAGCATTTT
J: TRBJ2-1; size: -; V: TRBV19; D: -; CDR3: CASSIMVRYNEQFF; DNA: TGTGCCAGTAGTATAATGGTTCGGTACAATGAGCAGTTCTTC
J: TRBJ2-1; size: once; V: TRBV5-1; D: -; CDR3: CASSLRGSYNEQFF; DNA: TGCGCCAGCAGCTTGCGGGGTTCCTACAATGAGCAGTTCTTC
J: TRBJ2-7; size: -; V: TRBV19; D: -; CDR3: CASSVVGGGSYEQYF; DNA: TGTGCCAGTAGTGTGGTCGGAGGGGGGAGCTACGAGCAGTACTTC
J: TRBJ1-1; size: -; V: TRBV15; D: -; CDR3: CATSRDRVLTEAFF; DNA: TGTGCCACCAGCAGAGACAGGGTCCTGACTGAAGCTTTCTTT
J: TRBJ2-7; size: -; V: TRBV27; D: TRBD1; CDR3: CASSPGTGPSYEQYF; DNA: TGTGCCAGCAGCCCCGGGACAGGGCCCTCCTACGAGCAGTACTTC
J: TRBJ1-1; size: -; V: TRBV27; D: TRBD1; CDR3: CASSFRDRVTEAFF; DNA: TGTGCCAGCAGTTTCCGGGACAGGGTAACTGAAGCTTTCTTT
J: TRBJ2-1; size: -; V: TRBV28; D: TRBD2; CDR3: CASSLLAGKHGEQFF; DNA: TGTGCCAGCAGTTTACTAGCGGGAAAGCACGGTGAGCAGTTCTTC
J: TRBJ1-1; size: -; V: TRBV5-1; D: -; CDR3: CASNLHPTKDSWNTEAFF; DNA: TGCGCCAGCAACCTCCACCCAACAAAGGACAGTTGGAACACTGAAGCTTTCTTT
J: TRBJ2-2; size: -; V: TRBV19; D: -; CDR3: CASSSSTGELFF; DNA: TGTGCCAGTAGTTCCTCCACCGGGGAGCTGTTTTTT
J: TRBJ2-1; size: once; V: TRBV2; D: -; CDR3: CASSEGGISYNEQFF; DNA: TGTGCCAGCAGTGAAGGCGGGATTTCCTACAATGAGCAGTTCTTC
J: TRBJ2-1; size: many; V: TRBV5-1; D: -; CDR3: CASSLERLGQFF; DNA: TGCGCCAGCAGCTTGGAACGACTAGGGCAGTTCTTC
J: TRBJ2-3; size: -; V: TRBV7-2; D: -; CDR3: CASSLYAPISTDTQYF; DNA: TGTGCCAGCAGCTTATATGCTCCCATTAGCACAGATACGCAGTATTTT
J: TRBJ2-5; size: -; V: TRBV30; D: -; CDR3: CAWSVNGGLETQYF; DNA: TGTGCCTGGAGTGTAAACGGGGGGCTAGAGACCCAGTACTTC
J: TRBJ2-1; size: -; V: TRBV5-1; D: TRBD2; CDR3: CASSSGGWREVINEQFF; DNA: TGCGCCAGCAGCTCGGGGGGCTGGCGGGAGGTTATCAATGAGCAGTTCTTC
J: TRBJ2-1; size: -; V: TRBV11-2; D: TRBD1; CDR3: CASSYPGAGGGDEQFF; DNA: TGTGCCAGCAGCTACCCTGGGGCAGGGGGCGGGGATGAGCAGTTCTTC
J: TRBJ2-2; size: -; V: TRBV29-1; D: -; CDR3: CSVESAHRNTGELFF; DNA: TGCAGCGTTGAAAGCGCCCACCGTAACACCGGGGAGCTGTTTTTT
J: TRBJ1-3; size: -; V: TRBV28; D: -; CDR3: CASSLRQLSGNTIYF; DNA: TGTGCCAGCAGTTTACGACAGCTCTCTGGAAACACCATATATTTT
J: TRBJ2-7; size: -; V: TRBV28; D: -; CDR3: CASRRVYNYEQYF; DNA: TGTGCCAGCAGGAGGGTGTACAACTACGAGCAGTACTTC
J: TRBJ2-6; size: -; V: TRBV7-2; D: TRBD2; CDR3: CASSAGGSGANVLTF; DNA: TGTGCCAGCAGCGCGGGGGGCTCTGGGGCCAACGTCCTGACTTTC
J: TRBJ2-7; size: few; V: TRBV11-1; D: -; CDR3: CASSTYAGTRGNEQYF; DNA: TGTGCCAGCAGCACGTACGCCGGGACACGGGGTAACGAGCAGTACTTC
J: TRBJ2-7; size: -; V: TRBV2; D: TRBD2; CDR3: CASSSGLAGARSYEQYF; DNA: TGTGCCAGCAGCTCGGGACTAGCGGGAGCTCGCTCCTACGAGCAGTACTTC
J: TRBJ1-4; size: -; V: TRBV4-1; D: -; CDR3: CASSHRFATNEKLFF; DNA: TGCGCCAGCAGCCACAGATTTGCAACTAATGAAAAACTGTTTTTT
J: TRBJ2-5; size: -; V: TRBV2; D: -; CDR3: CASSEIAKETQYF; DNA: TGTGCCAGCAGTGAGATAGCGAAAGAGACCCAGTACTTC
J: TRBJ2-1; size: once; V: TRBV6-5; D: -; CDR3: CASSSRTTHNEQFF; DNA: TGTGCCAGCAGTTCCCGAACTACTCACAATGAGCAGTTCTTC
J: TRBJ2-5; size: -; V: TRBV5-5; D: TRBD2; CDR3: CASSPSGSQETQYF; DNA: TGTGCCAGCAGCCCTAGCGGCAGCCAAGAGACCCAGTACTTC
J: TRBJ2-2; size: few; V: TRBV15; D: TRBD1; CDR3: CATSRIQGAHTGELFF; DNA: TGTGCCACCAGCAGGATACAGGGGGCGCACACCGGGGAGCTGTTTTTT
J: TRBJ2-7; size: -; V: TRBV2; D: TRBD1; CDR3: CASLGTGPTYEQYF; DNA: TGTGCCAGCCTAGGGACAGGGCCCACCTACGAGCAGTACTTC
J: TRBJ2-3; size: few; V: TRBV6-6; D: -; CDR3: CASSKNRARTDTQYF; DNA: TGTGCCAGCAGCAAAAACAGGGCACGCACAGATACGCAGTATTTT
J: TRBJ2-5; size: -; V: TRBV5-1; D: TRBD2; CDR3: CASSLEVSGRAVEQYF; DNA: TGCGCCAGCAGCTTGGAGGTCAGCGGGAGGGCCGTTGAGCAGTACTTC
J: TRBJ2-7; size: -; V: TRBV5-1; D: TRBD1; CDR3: CASSSRGREEQYF; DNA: TGCGCCAGCAGCTCCAGGGGGCGCGAGGAGCAGTACTTC
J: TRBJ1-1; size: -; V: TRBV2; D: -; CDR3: CASKQETATEAFF; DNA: TGTGCCAGCAAACAGGAAACTGCCACTGAAGCTTTCTTT
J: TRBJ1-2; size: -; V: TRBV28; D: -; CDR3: CASSPQGFYGYTF; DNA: TGTGCCAGCAGTCCCCAGGGATTCTATGGCTACACCTTC
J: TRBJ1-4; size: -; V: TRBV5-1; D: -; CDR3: CASSLGHGNEKLFF; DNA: TGCGCCAGCAGCTTGGGACACGGGAATGAAAAACTGTTTTTT
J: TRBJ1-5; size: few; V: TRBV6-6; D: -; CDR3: CASMDRNNQPQHF; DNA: TGTGCCAGCATGGACAGAAACAATCAGCCCCAGCATTTT
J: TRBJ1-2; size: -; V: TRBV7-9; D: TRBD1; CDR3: CASSFGQGWGYTF; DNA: TGTGCCAGCAGCTTCGGACAGGGTTGGGGCTACACCTTC
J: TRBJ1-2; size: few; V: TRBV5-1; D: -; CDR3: CASSTDGANYGYTF; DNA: TGCGCCAGCAGCACGGACGGAGCTAACTATGGCTACACCTTC
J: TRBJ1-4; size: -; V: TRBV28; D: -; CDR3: CASSPSQTNEKLFF; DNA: TGTGCCAGCAGCCCCTCACAGACTAATGAAAAACTGTTTTTT
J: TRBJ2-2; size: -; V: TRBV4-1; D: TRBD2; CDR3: CASNRIRVAGVSNTGELFF; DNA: TGCGCCAGCAACCGGATACGAGTAGCGGGAGTCTCGAACACCGGGGAGCTGTTTTTT
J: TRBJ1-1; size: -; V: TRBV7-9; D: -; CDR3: CASRLVRGVETEAFF; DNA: TGTGCCAGCAGGTTAGTCCGGGGTGTGGAAACTGAAGCTTTCTTT